The clone carrying this TCR beta chain has a count of ten or more. Its antigen remains unidentified. Blood draws of roughly 6 milliliters of peripheral blood occurred at each of two time points. This entry is derived from a study of prognosis after radiotherapy for stage I lung cancer. Overall study findings and caveats: Among patients who developed distant metastases, Shannon entropy after stereotactic body radiation therapy was lower. Differential TRBV and TRBJ gene usage was reported between patients with metastases and patients without them.

Starting from genomic DNA, TCR beta CDR3 was amplified through two-round multiplex PCR. Amplification during the initial PCR round employed primers specific to each TRBV and TRBJ gene. From the multiplex PCR reads, TCRdb called clonotypes with MiXCR, one entry per CDR3 protein. The data show 15,000 to 20,000 distinct CDR3 sequences, 25% to 35% seen once. CDR1 is SGHAT and CDR2 is FQNNGV in the germline V gene. V was shortened by 1 base and J by 5 bases, with 5 bases between the two germline ends. The CDR3 loop spans 13 amino acids. The sequence derives from a donor of 50 years or more with non-small cell lung cancer. Sample: PBMCs, taken before or after stereotactic body radiation therapy (not recorded which). The rearrangement uses TRBV11-2 and TRBJ2-2; D is uncertain. The CDR3 is CASSLVSTGELFF. The CDR3 DNA is TGTGCCAGCAGCTTAGTGTCTACCGGGGAGCTGTTTTTT.